The present TCR beta chain was sequenced within a study of T cells in Graves' hyperthyroidism and ophthalmopathy. Trimming cost V 0 bases and J 3 bases; bases outside gene matches: 20. The CDR3 consists of 22 residues. CDR1 is MNHEY, CDR2 SVGAGI, per germline. Participants, patients aged 18 to 65, had newly diagnosed hyperthyroidism with a duration under 2 months. Diagnoses were made from clinical symptoms, serum measures (thyroxine and TRAb), thyroid ultrasound and orbital computed tomography. This clonotype was seen only a few times. The antigen remains unidentified. Overall study results and limits: Using 13 V-J features, a model discriminated ophthalmopathy from stable hyperthyroidism.

The TCR beta CDR3 regions underwent amplification using RNA transcripts as the source. TCR CDR3 regions were first amplified by RT-PCR with HTBI primers. Using its own MiXCR run on the multiplex PCR reads, TCRdb lists one record per CDR3 protein. Of some 300,000 distinct CDR3 sequences listed, roughly 17% are singletons. Sequenced material: blood. The receptor was derived from a man aged 25-45 years with Graves' hyperthyroidism. The V gene is TRBV6-5, the J gene TRBJ2-4; 10 nucleotides align to TRBD2. CDR3 region: CASSYSPPGLAGVRGVKNIQYF. CDR3 nucleotides: TGTGCCAGCAGTTACTCGCCTCCCGGGCTAGCGGGAGTTAGGGGAGTCAAAAACATTCAGTACTTC.